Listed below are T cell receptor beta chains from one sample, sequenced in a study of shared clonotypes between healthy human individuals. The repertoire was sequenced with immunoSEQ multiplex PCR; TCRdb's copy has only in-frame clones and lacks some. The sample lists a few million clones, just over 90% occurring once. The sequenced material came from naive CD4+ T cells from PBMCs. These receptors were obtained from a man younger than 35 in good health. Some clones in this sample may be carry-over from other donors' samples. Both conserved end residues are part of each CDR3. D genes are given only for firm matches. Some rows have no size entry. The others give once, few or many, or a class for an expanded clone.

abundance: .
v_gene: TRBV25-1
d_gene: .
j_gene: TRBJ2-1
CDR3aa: CASSTQTVGTPQFF
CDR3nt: TGTGCCAGCAGCACCCAGACGGTCGGGACACCTCAGTTCTTC

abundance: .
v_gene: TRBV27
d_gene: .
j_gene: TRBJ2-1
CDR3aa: CASRSSYNEQFF
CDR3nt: TGTGCCAGCAGGAGCTCCTACAATGAGCAGTTCTTC

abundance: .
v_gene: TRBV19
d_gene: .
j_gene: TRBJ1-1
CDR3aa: CASTRSQGPIEAFF
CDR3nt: TGTGCCAGTACCAGGTCACAGGGACCGATTGAAGCTTTCTTT

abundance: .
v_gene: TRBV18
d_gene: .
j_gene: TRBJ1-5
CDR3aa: CASSPGIISNQPQHF
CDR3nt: TGTGCCAGCTCACCAGGGATCATTAGCAATCAGCCCCAGCATTTT

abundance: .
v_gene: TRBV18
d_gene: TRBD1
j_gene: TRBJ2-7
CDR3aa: CASSFTDRDYEQYF
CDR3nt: TGTGCCAGCTCATTTACGGACAGGGACTACGAGCAGTACTTC

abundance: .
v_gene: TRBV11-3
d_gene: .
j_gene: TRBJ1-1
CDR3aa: CASSLGTAEAFF
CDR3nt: TGTGCCAGCAGCTTAGGGACGGCTGAAGCTTTCTTT

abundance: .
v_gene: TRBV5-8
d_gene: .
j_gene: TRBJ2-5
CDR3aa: CASSYRDPRRTQYF
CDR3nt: TGTGCCAGCAGTTACCGGGACCCGAGGCGGACCCAGTACTTC

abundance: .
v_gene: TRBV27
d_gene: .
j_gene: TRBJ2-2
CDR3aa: CASSFSDRTTGLELFF
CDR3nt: TGTGCCAGCAGTTTTTCGGACCGAACTACCGGCCTGGAGCTGTTTTTT

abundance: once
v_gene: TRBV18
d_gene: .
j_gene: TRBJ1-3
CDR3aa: CASSPTGVGNTIYF
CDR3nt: TGTGCCAGCTCACCTACAGGAGTTGGAAACACCATATATTTT

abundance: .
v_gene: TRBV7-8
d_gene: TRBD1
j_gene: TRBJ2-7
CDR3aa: CASSWGQGAFEQYF
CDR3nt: TGTGCCAGCAGCTGGGGACAGGGGGCTTTCGAGCAGTACTTC

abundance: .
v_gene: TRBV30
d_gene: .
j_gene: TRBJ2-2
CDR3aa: CAWRKTGFTGELFF
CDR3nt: TGTGCCTGGAGAAAGACAGGATTTACCGGGGAGCTGTTTTTT

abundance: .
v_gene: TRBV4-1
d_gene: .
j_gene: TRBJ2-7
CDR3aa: CASSQDPGNEQYF
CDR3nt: TGCGCCAGCAGCCAAGATCCAGGGAACGAGCAGTACTTC

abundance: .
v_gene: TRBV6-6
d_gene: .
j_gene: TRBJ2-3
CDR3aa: CASSLLSADTDTQYF
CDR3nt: TGTGCCAGCAGTCTCCTCTCGGCGGATACAGATACGCAGTATTTT

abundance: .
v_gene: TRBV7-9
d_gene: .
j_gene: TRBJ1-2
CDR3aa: CASSLVGVWYGYTF
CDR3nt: TGTGCCAGCAGCTTAGTCGGAGTCTGGTATGGCTACACCTTC

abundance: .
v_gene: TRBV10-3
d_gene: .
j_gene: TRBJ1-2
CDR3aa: CAISESGEGYTF
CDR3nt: TGTGCCATCAGTGAGTCTGGGGAAGGCTACACCTTC

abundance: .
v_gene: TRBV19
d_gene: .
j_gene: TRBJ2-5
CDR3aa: CASSGGVGGETQYF
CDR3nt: TGTGCCAGTAGCGGAGGAGTGGGTGGGGAGACCCAGTACTTC

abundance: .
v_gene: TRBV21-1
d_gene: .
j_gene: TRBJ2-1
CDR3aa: CASSSKNQPGAQVGSYNEQFF
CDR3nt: TGTGCCAGCAGCTCTAAGAATCAGCCGGGGGCGCAGGTGGGGTCCTACAATGAGCAGTTCTTC

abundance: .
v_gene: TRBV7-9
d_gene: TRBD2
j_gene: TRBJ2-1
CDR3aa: CASSSREGLAGNEQFF
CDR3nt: TGTGCCAGCAGCTCCCGGGAGGGACTAGCGGGCAATGAGCAGTTCTTC

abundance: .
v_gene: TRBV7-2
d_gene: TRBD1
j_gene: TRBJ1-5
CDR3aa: CASSPVRGHNQPQHF
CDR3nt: TGTGCCAGCAGCCCAGTTAGGGGGCACAATCAGCCCCAGCATTTT

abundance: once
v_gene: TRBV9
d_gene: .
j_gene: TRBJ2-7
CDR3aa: CASSPIGFLSYEQYF
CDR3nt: TGTGCCAGCAGCCCAATCGGTTTCCTCTCCTACGAGCAGTACTTC

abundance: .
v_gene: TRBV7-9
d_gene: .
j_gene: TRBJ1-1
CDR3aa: CASSLEADTEAFF
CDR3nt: TGTGCCAGCAGCTTAGAAGCCGACACTGAAGCTTTCTTT

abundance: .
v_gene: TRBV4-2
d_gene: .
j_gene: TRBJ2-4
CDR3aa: CASSQGLLLAKNIQYF
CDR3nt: TGTGCCAGCAGCCAAGGACTTCTCCTAGCCAAAAACATTCAGTACTTC

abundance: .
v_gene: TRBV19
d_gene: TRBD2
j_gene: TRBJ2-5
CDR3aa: CASRDAGGVGQETQYF
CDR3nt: TGTGCCAGTAGAGATGCGGGGGGCGTAGGGCAAGAGACCCAGTACTTC

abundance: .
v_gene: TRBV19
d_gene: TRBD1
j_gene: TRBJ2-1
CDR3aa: CASKRGQGNYNEQFF
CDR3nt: TGTGCCAGTAAGAGGGGACAGGGGAACTACAATGAGCAGTTCTTC

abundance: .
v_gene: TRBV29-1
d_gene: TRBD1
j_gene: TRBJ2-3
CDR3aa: CSVDRGSDTQYF
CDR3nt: TGCAGCGTCGACAGGGGATCGGATACGCAGTATTTT

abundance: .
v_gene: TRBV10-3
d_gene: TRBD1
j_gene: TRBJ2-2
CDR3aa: CATAGTGGTGELFF
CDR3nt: TGTGCCACCGCTGGGACAGGGGGCACCGGGGAGCTGTTTTTT

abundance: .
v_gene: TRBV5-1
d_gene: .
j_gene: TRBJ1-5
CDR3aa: CASSLTGVQPQHF
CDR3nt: TGCGCCAGCAGCTTGACAGGAGTTCAGCCCCAGCATTTT

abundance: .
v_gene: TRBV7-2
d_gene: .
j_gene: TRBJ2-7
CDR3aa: CASSPWRLAYEQYF
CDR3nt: TGTGCCAGCAGTCCTTGGCGGTTGGCCTACGAGCAGTACTTC

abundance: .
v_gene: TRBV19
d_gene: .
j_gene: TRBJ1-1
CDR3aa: CASSSTRNTEAFF
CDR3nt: TGTGCCAGTAGTAGTACCAGGAACACTGAAGCTTTCTTT

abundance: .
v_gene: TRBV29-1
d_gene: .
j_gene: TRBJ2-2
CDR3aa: CSVEDTGRVAGELFF
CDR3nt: TGCAGCGTTGAAGATACGGGCAGGGTGGCCGGGGAGCTGTTTTTT